The clone carrying this T cell receptor (beta chain) was observed once. The V and J ends lost 2 bases and 6 bases respectively, with 13 bases between them. Germline V gene lookup returns CDR1 LNHNV and CDR2 YYDKDF (reference sequence). This CDR3 comprises 15 residues. These data come from a study of control samples from healthy donors and cancer patients. Using immunoSEQ multiplex PCR, the repertoire was profiled, and TCRdb retains in-frame clones only, with some absent. The repertoire holds under 30,000 clones, with less than 80% as singletons. The chain recombines TRBV15 with TRBJ2-2, with D possibly being TRBD1 (6 bases). The source of this sequence is a man in his 60s with head and neck cancer. What was sequenced was PBMCs. CDR3 bases: TGTGCCACCAGCAGACAGGGGTTGGGCGCCGGGGAGCTGTTTTTT. Translating gives CATSRQGLGAGELFF.